Listed here are 19 T cell receptor beta chains from one sample, sequenced in a study of metastatic and nonmetastatic thyroid tumors. Not a single patient had been given any form of treatment at any point before undergoing thyroid surgery. TCRdb reanalyzed the PCR reads with MiXCR. The sample gives over 25,000 clones, approximately 20% of which show up once; under 12% is in the top ten. The sample consisted of blood. These receptors all come from a female donor with papillary thyroid cancer or a benign thyroid nodule (not recorded which). Some clones in this sample may be carry-over from other donors' samples.

There are many counts of this clone. An end of the junction does not agree with germline; a read error may underlie this. The chain has TRBV28 and TRBJ2-3, with 7 nucleotides matching TRBD1. Germline V CDR1 and CDR2: MDHEN, SYDVKM. The CDR3 sequence is 15 residues long. The CDR3 loop is CACSPSGTGTDTQYF. The CDR3 bases are TGTGCCTGCAGTCCATCCGGGACAGGCACAGATACGCAGTATTTT.

This clone is labeled medium-sized (0.01 to 0.1%). J is TRBJ2-7 and V is TRBV2; 7 nucleotides match TRBD1. The CDR3 sequence is 15 residues long. V lost 8 bases and J lost 2; bases outside the gene matches: 12. Germline loops: CDR1 SNHLY, CDR2 FYNNEI. The CDR3 DNA reads TGTGCCAGCTCCCTGGGGGACAGCGCAACCTACGAGCAGTACTTC. Its translation is CASSLGDSATYEQYF.

Only a few counts were recorded for this clone. One junction end does not reproduce the germline sequence, and a read error may be involved. J is TRBJ1-1 and V is TRBV7-9; the D is unclear. The V gene's germline CDR1 is SEHNR and CDR2 FQNEAQ (reference sequence). There are 12 residues in the CDR3. CDR3 nucleotides: TGTGCCAACAGCTTATTGAACACTGAAGCTTTCTTT. The encoded protein is CANSLLNTEAFF.

This clone was recorded once. The chain uses TRBV5-1 and TRBJ1-1, with TRBD1 matching over 8 bases. Germline trimming cut 0 bases from V and 6 bases from J; bases unmatched to any gene: 7. Germline assignment: CDR1 SGHRS and CDR2 YFSETQ. The CDR3 has 15 residues. In DNA form, the CDR3 reads TGCGCCAGCAGCTTGGAGAGCAGGGGGCGTTCTGAAGCTTTCTTT. This encodes CASSLESRGRSEAFF.

Ten or more counts support this clone. Within the sample, other DNA sequences also encode this same CDR3. This chain links TRBV5-1 with TRBJ1-1; D is undetermined. Between the trimmed V and J ends, which lost 0 bases and 1 base, there was a span of 7 bases. The CDR3 has 14 amino acids. Looked up from germline, CDR1 is SGHRS and CDR2 is YFSETQ. CDR3 DNA sequence: TGCGCCAGCAGCTTGGAGTCAGCGAACACTGAAGCTTTCTTT. Translated, it gives CASSLESANTEAFF.

This rearrangement joins TRBV11-2 to TRBJ2-1; tentative D call: TRBD2 (5 bases). The V gene lost 3 bases and the J gene lost 8 bases, with 17 bases spanning the gap. Germline V gene sequence: CDR1 SGHAT, CDR2 FQNNGV. The CDR3 is 15 residues long. The CDR3 sequence: CASSLEARGNHEQFF. Here the CDR3 DNA reads TGTGCCAGCAGCTTGGAGGCTAGAGGGAACCATGAGCAGTTCTTC.

This clone was seen at least ten times. The V call is TRBV30, the J call TRBJ1-1; no clear D gene. There are 14 residues in the CDR3. V was clipped by 1 base and J by 1 base, with 10 bases between them. CDR1 GTSNPN and CDR2 SVGIG come from the germline V gene (reference sequence). The CDR3 reads CAWSGLTPNTEAFF. The CDR3 DNA reads as TGTGCCTGGAGTGGGCTGACACCGAACACTGAAGCTTTCTTT.

V gene TRBV20-1 combines with J gene TRBJ2-7, with a possible D match to TRBD1 (5 bases). Deletions cut 3 bases from V and 2 bases from J, with 14 bases between. Germline values: CDR1 DFQATT, CDR2 SNEGSKA (reference sequence). CDR3 length: 14 amino acids. The DNA of the CDR3 is TGCAGTGCTAGTGACGACAGTATAGCCTACGAGCAGTACTTC. Amino acid sequence: CSASDDSIAYEQYF.

This clone is deemed medium-sized. The CDR3 DNA is TGTGCCAGCAGTTCCCAGGGAGGGGGGGCTCAGCCCCAGCATTTT. Translated, it gives CASSSQGGGAQPQHF. The V call is TRBV12-3 or TRBV12-4, the J call TRBJ1-5; the D gene is possibly TRBD1 (6 bases). Trimming left V 4 bases short and J 6 bases short, with 16 bases between. This CDR3 contains 15 residues.

The sample holds many counts of this clone. V usage is TRBV7-8 and J usage is TRBJ1-5; a weak D match, TRBD1 (5 bases). Trimming stripped 1 base from V and 1 base from J, with 11 bases between. The CDR3 length is 16 residues. The germline V gene encodes CDR1 SGHVS and CDR2 FQNEAQ. The CDR3 is CASSLGRGESNQPQHF. The CDR3 DNA reads as TGTGCCAGCAGCTTAGGACGGGGGGAAAGCAATCAGCCCCAGCATTTT.

This clone was detected ten times or more. This chain uses TRBV20-1 with TRBJ2-2; 8 bases agree with TRBD2. The CDR3 sequence is 16 residues long. Germline V lookup: CDR1 DFQATT, CDR2 SNEGSKA (reference sequence). V was pared by 4 bases and J by 5 bases, with 12 bases of the junction left unmatched. CDR3 DNA: TGCAGTGCTACGGTTTCCGGGGGGGAAGAAACCGGGGAGCTGTTTTTT. This translates into CSATVSGGEETGELFF.

This clone was detected many times. The chain couples TRBV12-3 or TRBV12-4 to TRBJ1-4; no definite D call. CDR3 length equals 13 residues. V was shortened by 5 bases and J by 10 bases, with 14 bases between the two germline ends. The CDR3: CASSPKVRRKLFF. CDR3 in DNA: TGTGCCAGCAGTCCCAAAGTGAGGAGAAAACTGTTTTTT.

A few counts support this clone. This chain connects TRBV30 to TRBJ2-1; D is undetermined. V lost 0 bases and J lost 2, with 5 bases in between. Germline V lookup: CDR1 GTSNPN, CDR2 SVGIG (reference sequence). This CDR3 is built from 13 residues. For the CDR3, the DNA is TGTGCCTGGAGTGTCGGAGCCTACAATGAGCAGTTCTTC. Translation: CAWSVGAYNEQFF.

In this sample, this clone turned up many times. CDR3 amino acids: CASSVLPGLLQETQYF. In DNA form, the CDR3 reads TGTGCCAGCAGCGTCCTCCCGGGACTACTCCAAGAGACCCAGTACTTC. The chain links TRBV9 to TRBJ2-5; 7 positions agree with TRBD2. Germline-derived CDR1 and CDR2 are SGDLS and YYNGEE. The length of the CDR3 is 16 residues. J lost 1 base, V lost 2 bases, and 8 bases had no gene match.

The chain carries TRBV11-2 and TRBJ2-7; no reliable D call. Trimming cost V 1 base and J 4 bases, with 8 bases left between them. The CDR3 totals 13 residues. CDR1 SGHAT and CDR2 FQNNGV come from the germline V gene. The CDR3 sequence is CASSLVTAYEQYF. The CDR3 region has the DNA TGTGCCAGCAGCTTAGTCACAGCTTACGAGCAGTACTTC.

The table lists this clone with a few counts. The chain links TRBV27 to TRBJ2-7; D possibly matches TRBD1 or TRBD2 (5 bases each). Germline CDR1 reads MNHEY; CDR2 reads SMNVEV (reference sequence). This CDR3 is built from 13 residues. V dropped 5 bases and J dropped 6 bases, with 14 bases sitting between them. The CDR3: CASSLGELGEQYF. DNA for the CDR3: TGTGCCAGCAGTCTGGGGGAATTGGGCGAGCAGTACTTC.

A single count supports this clone. V and J are TRBV11-2 and TRBJ2-1, with 11 bases fitting TRBD2. The CDR3 sequence is 17 residues long. Per the germline V gene, CDR1 is SGHAT and CDR2 is FQNNGV. The V segment lost 5 bases and the J segment 1 base; nucleotides outside the gene matches: 7. CDR3 residues: CASSTPGLAVSYNEQFF. The CDR3 DNA is TGTGCCAGCAGCACCCCGGGACTAGCGGTTTCCTACAATGAGCAGTTCTTC.

This clone was counted between two and nine times. Since a much larger clone is just one base distant, this may be a read error. The rearrangement uses TRBV9 and TRBJ1-4; D is unresolved. Germline CDR1 is SGDLS and CDR2 is YYNGEE. The CDR3 is made up of 15 amino acids. The CDR3 DNA reads as TGTGCCAGCAGCGTATCACCTTCAACTAATGAAAGACTGTTTTTT. Its protein is CASSVSPSTNERLFF.

Ten or more counts support this clone. This chain links TRBV5-1 with TRBJ2-3; a possible D gene is TRBD2 (6 bases). The CDR3 sequence is 15 residues long. V was clipped by 6 bases and J by 4 bases, with 18 bases between them. Germline loops: CDR1 SGHRS, CDR2 YFSETQ. CDR3 sequence reads: CASTPTGAPPDTQYF. Written as DNA, the CDR3 is TGCGCCAGCACGCCCACGGGAGCCCCCCCAGATACGCAGTATTTT.